This T cell receptor beta chain was sequenced during a study of blood T cell repertoires in COVID-19. Study details: From T cells, B-cell-depleted T cells, or PBMCs came the material, which was cDNA or gDNA.

Recovered participants had two consecutive negative NP/OP PCR tests, healthcare professional clearance, or symptom resolution. Assay used: immunoSEQ multiplex PCR; TCRdb lists only in-frame clones, some missing. The repertoire holds fewer than 400,000 clones, with approximately 87% as singletons. The V and J ends lost 6 bases and 5 bases, in that order; junction bases with no gene match: 6. Germline CDR1 and CDR2: MNHEY and SVGAGI. The CDR3 contains 14 residues. Sequenced sample: PBMCs or T cells enriched from blood (not recorded which). The source is a woman between 50 and 59 years old who had recovered from COVID-19. The J gene is TRBJ1-1, the V gene TRBV6-5, with 10 bases aligning to TRBD1. This CDR3 is CASSRTGGETEAFF. CDR3 coding DNA: TGTGCCAGCAGCAGGACAGGGGGGGAAACTGAAGCTTTCTTT.